The 26 T cell receptor beta chains below were found in one sample sequenced in a study of blood T cell repertoires in COVID-19. Assay: immunoSEQ multiplex PCR; the TCRdb copy retains only in-frame clones and omits some. The profile shows about 52,000 clones, 70% to 85% of them singletons. Sequencing was carried out using peripheral blood. The receptors were sampled from a man of 80 years or more with COVID-19, enrolled during active disease.

Notes on this clone: Other DNA sequences in the sample encode the same CDR3. J is TRBJ1-1 and V is TRBV6-1, with unresolved D. This CDR3 has 15 residues. Trimming removed 1 base at V and 6 bases at J, with 15 bases between. CDR1 and CDR2 (germline): MNHNS, SASEGT. CDR3 DNA sequence: TGTGCCAGCAGTGAAGTTTGGGGTAGAGGGCCTGAAGCTTTCTTT. It specifies CASSEVWGRGPEAFF.

The rearrangement uses TRBV3-1 (or the pseudogene TRBV3-2) and TRBJ2-7, with a tentative D call TRBD1 (5 bases). The germline V gene has CDR1 LGHDT and CDR2 YNNKEL (reference sequence). The V and J ends lost 6 bases and 3 bases respectively, with 18 bases between them. CDR3 length: 15 residues. In DNA form, the CDR3 reads TGTGCCAGCAGTGCCCCCGGACACGCGTTCTACGAGCAGTACTTC. It is translated as CASSAPGHAFYEQYF.

This clone occurred once. The same CDR3 can be traced to other DNA sequences in this sample. This chain uses TRBV3-1 (or the pseudogene TRBV3-2) with TRBJ2-5; perhaps TRBD2 as D (5 bases). The CDR3 loop spans 13 amino acids. V was shortened by 0 bases and J by 6 bases, with 8 bases between the two germline ends. The V gene's germline CDR1 is LGHDT and CDR2 YNNKEL (reference sequence). The CDR3 protein is CASSQDPGKTQYF. The DNA for the CDR3 is TGTGCCAGCAGCCAAGATCCGGGGAAGACCCAGTACTTC.

This clone was found a few times. The DNA of the CDR3 is TGTGCCAGCAGCAAGGACAGCTCGAGCTCTGGAAACACCATATATTTT. This encodes CASSKDSSSSGNTIYF. The rearrangement links TRBV7-2 to TRBJ1-3, with D possibly TRBD1 on 6 matching bases. Germline-derived CDR1 and CDR2 are SGHTA and FQGNSA. This CDR3 contains 16 residues. Trimming removed 5 bases from V and 0 bases from J, with 14 bases in between.

This clone was observed a single time. The chain recombines TRBV2 with TRBJ1-2; 9 bases match TRBD1. The CDR3 sequence is 15 residues long. Trimming took 2 bases from V and 4 from J; bases not matched to a gene: 5. Germline CDR1 and CDR2: SNHLY and FYNNEI. CDR3 DNA: TGTGCCAGCAGTGAAACGGGACAGGGCGCCTATGGCTACACCTTC. Translation gives CASSETGQGAYGYTF.

The chain links TRBV6-5 to TRBJ2-3; 7 bases match TRBD2. With 6 bases clipped from V and 0 bases from J, the junction kept 3 bases outside the gene matches. The CDR3 sequence is 14 residues long. In germline, CDR1 is MNHEY, CDR2 SVGAGI. CDR3 coding DNA: TGTGCCAGCAGGCTAGCGGACAGCACAGATACGCAGTATTTT. Its protein product is CASRLADSTDTQYF.

J is TRBJ2-3 and V is TRBV14; 8 bases align to TRBD2. Looked up from germline, CDR1 is SGHDN and CDR2 is FVKESK. The CDR3 spans 16 residues. V lost 7 bases and J lost 1; bases outside the gene matches: 10. In DNA form, the CDR3 reads TGTGCCAGCACCAACGGTCTAGCGGGCGGCACAGATACGCAGTATTTT. It specifies CASTNGLAGGTDTQYF.

The rearrangement links TRBV19 to TRBJ1-2; D is possibly TRBD1 (5 bases). The CDR3 consists of 15 residues. Germline-derived CDR1 and CDR2 are LNHDA and SQIVND (reference sequence). Between the trimmed V and J ends, which lost 9 bases and 4 bases, there was a span of 21 bases. The CDR3 here is CASAEGYALGYGYTF. In DNA form, the CDR3 reads TGTGCCAGCGCGGAGGGGTATGCTTTAGGCTATGGCTACACCTTC.

This chain links TRBV6-2 or TRBV6-3 with TRBJ2-6; perhaps TRBD2 as D (7 bases). CDR3 length: 20 amino acids. Germline assignment: CDR1 MNHEY and CDR2 SVGEGT. With 6 bases removed from V and 1 base from J, the gap between germline ends came to 25 bases. The CDR3 is CASSLFGSGGWRSGANVLTF. DNA of the CDR3: TGTGCCAGCAGCCTATTCGGATCGGGGGGCTGGAGGTCTGGGGCCAACGTCCTGACTTTC.

The chain recombines TRBV11-2 with TRBJ2-1, with 7 bases identical to TRBD2. Germline V gives CDR1 SGHAT, CDR2 FQNNGV. The CDR3 consists of 15 residues. J gave up 5 bases and V 8 bases, and 12 bases lay outside the gene matches. The DNA for the CDR3 is TGTGCCAGCGGAGGCCGGGGACTATATCACAATGAGCAGTTCTTC. Translation: CASGGRGLYHNEQFF.

The chain carries TRBV4-3 and TRBJ2-5, with 9 bases identical to TRBD2. Trimming cost V 0 bases and J 5 bases; bases outside gene matches: 16. The germline CDR1 and CDR2 sequences are LGHNA and YSLEER. CDR3 size: 19 residues. For the CDR3, the DNA is TGCGCCAGCAGCCAAGATCTCGCGGGGGGGCCTGGTCACTGGGAGACCCAGTACTTC. Amino acids: CASSQDLAGGPGHWETQYF.

The chain carries TRBV6-6 and TRBJ1-2, with 11 bases that match TRBD1. Germline V lookup: CDR1 MNHNY, CDR2 SVGAGI (reference sequence). The CDR3 length is 15 residues. The V gene end was trimmed by 0 bases and the J gene end by 6 bases; junction bases not matched to a gene: 3. The CDR3 DNA sequence: TGTGCCAGCAGTTACTCTGGGGGACAGGGGGATGGCTACACCTTC. Protein product: CASSYSGGQGDGYTF.

In this sample, this clone turned up a few times. The V call is TRBV4-3, the J call TRBJ1-5; possible D gene TRBD1, 5 bases. The CDR3 has 16 residues. Germline assignment: CDR1 LGHNA and CDR2 YSLEER. Trimming removed 0 bases at V and 6 bases at J, with 15 bases between. CDR3 bases: TGCGCCAGCAGCCAAGAGGTGGGGGGTCTAGGTCAGCCCCAGCATTTT. It encodes CASSQEVGGLGQPQHF.

The V gene is TRBV28, the J gene TRBJ2-2; the D is unclear. CDR3 length equals 15 residues. V was pared by 7 bases and J by 0 bases, with 12 bases between. In germline, CDR1 is MDHEN, CDR2 SYDVKM. CDR3 protein: CASTPGGSNTGELFF. The CDR3 bases are TGTGCCAGCACCCCCGGCGGCTCGAACACCGGGGAGCTGTTTTTT.

This chain uses TRBV7-9 with TRBJ1-1; the D gene is possibly TRBD1 (6 bases). This CDR3 is built from 13 residues. Per germline, CDR1 SEHNR and CDR2 FQNEAQ (reference sequence). Trimming took off 4 bases at V and 1 base at J, with 7 bases between the two ends. The CDR3 coding sequence is TGTGCCAGCAGCTCGACAGGGAACACTGAAGCTTTCTTT. Protein: CASSSTGNTEAFF.

CDR3 in DNA: TGCGCCAGCAGCTTGGGCAGGGGCGGAGCCTACGAGCAGTACTTC. Its protein is CASSLGRGGAYEQYF. The chain carries TRBV5-1 and TRBJ2-7; TRBD1 might be the D (6 bases). V lost 0 bases and J lost 2, with 12 bases in between. CDR3 length: 15 residues. The germline gives CDR1 SGHRS, CDR2 YFSETQ.

The chain links TRBV5-4 to TRBJ1-4, with D possibly matching TRBD1 (6 bases). V was clipped by 3 bases and J by 5 bases, with 14 bases between them. The germline V gene has CDR1 SGHNT and CDR2 YYREEE (reference sequence). The CDR3 contains 15 residues. The CDR3 reads CASSSWTAENEKLFF. The CDR3 DNA is TGTGCCAGCAGCTCCTGGACAGCGGAGAATGAAAAACTGTTTTTT. Filled out from reference TRBV5-4 and TRBJ1-4, the complete variable domain reads ETGVTQSPTHLIKTRGQQVTLRCSSQSGHNTVSWYQQALGQGPQFIFQYYREEENGRGNFPPRFSGLQFPNYSSELNVNALELDDSALYLCASSSWTAENEKLFFGSGTQLSVL.

The rearrangement uses TRBV27 and TRBJ1-6, with D perhaps matching TRBD1 (5 bases). The CDR3 contains 16 residues. V was pared by 8 bases and J by 3 bases, with 17 bases between. CDR1 MNHEY and CDR2 SMNVEV come from the germline V gene (reference sequence). CDR3 in amino acids: CASREGGASYNSPLHF. The CDR3 coding sequence is TGTGCCAGCCGTGAAGGAGGGGCCAGCTATAATTCACCCCTCCACTTT.

This chain joins TRBV24-1 and TRBJ2-7; 9 bases agree with TRBD1. The germline V gene encodes CDR1 KGHDR and CDR2 SFDVKD. After removal of 5 bases from V and 5 bases from J, the junction contained 6 bases not matched to a gene. This CDR3 has 14 residues. Here the CDR3 DNA reads TGTGCCACCAGTGTGGCGGGACAGGGTCACGAGCAGTACTTC. Translated: CATSVAGQGHEQYF.

CDR3 bases: TGCGCCAGCAGCCGGAGGGACGGTACCAATCAGCCCCAGCATTTT. This codes for CASSRRDGTNQPQHF. The chain recombines TRBV4-1 with TRBJ1-5; maybe TRBD1 (5 bases). CDR1 and CDR2 from the germline V gene are MGHRA and YSYEKL. V lost 4 bases to trimming and J lost 3 bases, with 13 bases between them. CDR3 length equals 15 residues.

The chain joins TRBV6-5 to TRBJ2-1; TRBD2 aligns across 10 bases. Germline assignment: CDR1 MNHEY and CDR2 SVGAGI. CDR3 length equals 15 residues. V lost 5 bases to trimming and J lost 10 bases; unmatched junction nucleotides: 11. CDR3 DNA: TGTGCCAGCAGTCCAGCGGGAGGGCGGGGAGAGGAGCAGTTCTTC. Encoded protein: CASSPAGGRGEEQFF.

The genes are TRBV28 and TRBJ2-7; 8 bases line up with TRBD2. The germline gives CDR1 MDHEN, CDR2 SYDVKM. The CDR3 is 15 residues long. The V segment lost 8 bases and the J segment 3 bases; nucleotides outside the gene matches: 12. The CDR3 region has the DNA TGTGCCAGCGCTACGGGGGGGGCCAACCTCTACGAGCAGTACTTC. Protein sequence: CASATGGANLYEQYF. The full variable domain, with the rest looked up from reference TRBV28 and TRBJ2-7, is DVKVTQSSRYLVKRTGEKVFLECVQDMDHENMFWYRQDPGLGLRLIYFSYDVKMKEKGDIPEGYSVSREKKERFSLILESASTNQTSMYLCASATGGANLYEQYFGPGTRLTVT.

On this clone: Other nucleotide sequences from this sample produce the same CDR3. The chain carries TRBV7-8 and TRBJ1-3; D call uncertain. V was trimmed by 2 bases and J by 1 base, leaving 6 bases between them. CDR3 length equals 14 residues. Germline-derived CDR1 and CDR2 are SGHVS and FQNEAQ. The CDR3 sequence: CASSLTGSGNTIYF. The CDR3 DNA reads as TGTGCCAGCAGCTTAACGGGGTCTGGAAACACCATATATTTT.

The chain employs TRBV5-6 and TRBJ2-5; D remains ambiguous. This CDR3 has 13 amino acids. Germline V gene data show CDR1 as SGHDT and CDR2 as YYEEEE. Trimming removed 3 bases from V and 1 base from J, with 7 bases in between. CDR3 amino acids: CASSSPSQETQYF. Here the CDR3 DNA reads TGTGCCAGCAGCTCGCCGAGCCAAGAGACCCAGTACTTC.

This clone was counted a few times. The rearrangement uses TRBV14 and TRBJ2-3; TRBD2 matches 8 bases. The CDR3 runs 17 residues. Losses at the gene ends were 0 bases for V and 3 bases for J; bases not matched to a gene: 8. In germline, CDR1 is SGHDN, CDR2 FVKESK. CDR3 residues: CASSQDRGGGRTDTQYF. DNA for the CDR3: TGTGCCAGCAGCCAAGATCGAGGCGGGGGGAGGACAGATACGCAGTATTTT.

The chain combines TRBV7-2 with TRBJ2-4, with D perhaps TRBD2 (6 bases). V gave up 3 bases and J gave up 0 bases, with 21 bases separating them. The CDR3 is made up of 19 amino acids. From germline, CDR1 is SGHTA and CDR2 FQGNSA. CDR3 region: CASSFLLEAGYLAKNIQYF. CDR3 bases: TGTGCCAGCAGCTTCCTCTTAGAAGCGGGTTATCTAGCCAAAAACATTCAGTACTTC.